This TCR beta chain was identified during a study of blood T cell repertoires in COVID-19. How the authors handled the data: Scientists estimated how many nucleated cells there were by amplifying reference gene primers. Sequencing was performed with immunoSEQ multiplex PCR; in TCRdb, only in-frame clones are kept and a portion is missing. D and trimming were read from the DNA, whereas the V and J calls and clone size are those reported in that table. The sample lists more than 150,000 clones, about 85% occurring once. A few counts support this clone. The J segment lost 9 bases and the V segment lost 5 bases, leaving 4 bases of the junction unmatched. The germline gives CDR1 SEHNR, CDR2 FQNEAQ (reference sequence). The CDR3 sequence is 12 residues long.

This sequence joins TRBV7-9 and TRBJ2-1; TRBD2 matches 7 bases. Sequencing input: peripheral blood. This receptor was identified in a man in his 70s who had recovered from COVID-19. The CDR3 spells CASSQLATEQFF. In DNA form, the CDR3 reads TGTGCCAGCAGCCAACTAGCGACTGAGCAGTTCTTC.